A single sample gave rise to the 24 T cell receptor beta chains below, sequenced in a study of T cells in localized non-small cell lung cancer. The table came from immunoSEQ multiplex PCR; TCRdb's copy has only in-frame clones and leaves some out. The sample yields about 52,000 clones, more than 85% seen once. The material was PBMCs, obtained before any cancer treatment. These receptors were obtained from a female donor with stage II lung adenocarcinoma.

V gene TRBV4-1 combines with J gene TRBJ2-5; D uncertain. The J call may be faulty, since TRBJ2-7 better matches the DNA end. CDR3 size: 13 residues. Germline values: CDR1 MGHRA, CDR2 YSYEKL. The CDR3 loop is CASSQEFLYEQYF. The CDR3 DNA is TGCGCCAGCAGCCAAGAATTCCTCTACGAGCAGTACTTC.

This chain joins TRBV10-2 and TRBJ1-1, with D hard to call. The CDR3 is 11 residues long. The V end was cut by 4 bases, the J end by 4 bases, with 4 bases between. CDR1 WSHSY and CDR2 SAAADI come from the germline V gene. The chain's CDR3 is CASSGGTEAFF. DNA for the CDR3: TGCGCCAGCAGTGGGGGCACTGAAGCTTTCTTT.

On this clone: No DNA is shown, since the ends of the CDR3 on it are uncertain; the CDR3 is the one TCRdb lists. This CDR3 is CASSTSGTEAFF. The chain is built from TRBV6-1 and TRBJ1-1. The CDR3 adds up to 12 amino acids, both ends counted. The V gene's germline CDR1 is MNHNS and CDR2 SASEGT.

This chain uses TRBV19 with TRBJ1-1; possibly TRBD1 for D (5 bases). This CDR3 has 14 residues. Germline assignment: CDR1 LNHDA and CDR2 SQIVND (reference sequence). V was shortened by 7 bases and J by 1 base, with 13 bases between the two germline ends. The CDR3 here is CASTPDTSNTEAFF. The CDR3 DNA is TGTGCCAGTACTCCGGACACATCGAACACTGAAGCTTTCTTT.

A note on this clone: The sample contains more than one DNA sequence encoding this CDR3. This chain uses TRBV7-2 with TRBJ2-1, with D unresolved. V lost 1 base and J lost 6, with 7 bases in between. The length of the CDR3 is 13 residues. Germline-derived CDR1 and CDR2 are SGHTA and FQGNSA. This CDR3 reads CASSLDRSNEQFF. The CDR3 bases are TGTGCCAGCAGCTTAGACCGGTCCAATGAGCAGTTCTTC.

The chain employs TRBV29-1 and TRBJ2-1; weak D call: TRBD1 (7 bases). Trimming shortened V by 3 bases and J by 0 bases, and 9 bases separated the two germline ends. The CDR3 contains 14 residues. The germline gives CDR1 SQVTM, CDR2 ANQGSEA. CDR3 coding DNA: TGCAGCGTTGAGCAGGGGGGCTCCTACAATGAGCAGTTCTTC. Its protein is CSVEQGGSYNEQFF.

The V call is TRBV27, the J call TRBJ2-1, with 12 bases identical to TRBD2. Germline trimming cut 5 bases from V and 4 bases from J; bases unmatched to any gene: 3. Germline V gene sequence: CDR1 MNHEY, CDR2 SMNVEV (reference sequence). The CDR3 covers 15 residues. CDR3 in amino acids: CASSIGTSGYNEQFF. The DNA for the CDR3 is TGTGCCAGCAGTATCGGGACTAGCGGGTACAATGAGCAGTTCTTC.

This rearrangement joins TRBV9 to TRBJ1-1, with no clear D. This CDR3 comprises 13 residues. Trimming left V 4 bases short and J 3 bases short, with 10 bases between. The germline CDR1 and CDR2 sequences are SGDLS and YYNGEE. In DNA form, the CDR3 reads TGTGCCAGCAGCCCACACACTGACACTGAAGCTTTCTTT. This translates into CASSPHTDTEAFF.

The rearrangement links TRBV18 to TRBJ1-2, with a possible D match to TRBD1 (5 bases). The germline CDR1 and CDR2 sequences are KGHSH and LQKENI. CDR3 size: 15 residues. Trimming removed 3 bases at V and 8 bases at J, with 19 bases between. This CDR3 is CASSPDPTAYAGYTF. As DNA, the CDR3 is TGTGCCAGCTCACCGGACCCGACAGCCTATGCGGGCTACACCTTC. The full variable domain, rest sourced from reference TRBV18 and TRBJ1-2, is NAGVMQNPRHLVRRRGQEARLRCSPMKGHSHVYWYRQLPEEGLKFMVYLQKENIIDESGMPKERFSAEFPKEGPSILRIQQVVRGDSAAYFCASSPDPTAYAGYTFGSGTRLTVV.

This clone was seen just once. This chain joins TRBV7-9 and TRBJ2-5; D tentatively fits TRBD1 or TRBD2 (5 bases each). In germline, CDR1 is SEHNR, CDR2 FQNEAQ (reference sequence). The CDR3 runs to 16 residues. Trimming removed 5 bases from V and 3 bases from J, with 19 bases in between. The CDR3 region is CASSIRQSRGEETQYF. CDR3 DNA sequence: TGTGCCAGCAGCATCCGACAGTCTCGGGGCGAAGAGACCCAGTACTTC.

CDR3 sequence reads: CASSLEGNENQPQHF. The CDR3 DNA reads TGCGCCAGCAGCTTGGAAGGGAATGAAAATCAGCCCCAGCATTTT. This chain joins TRBV5-1 and TRBJ1-5; no clear D gene. The CDR3 is 15 residues long. CDR1 is SGHRS, CDR2 YFSETQ, per germline. Deletions cut 0 bases from V and 4 bases from J, with 11 bases between.

V usage is TRBV18 and J usage is TRBJ1-2, with a possible D match to TRBD1 (5 bases). Trimming cost V 6 bases and J 4 bases, with 12 bases left between them. This CDR3 is 13 amino acids long. The germline V gene encodes CDR1 KGHSH and CDR2 LQKENI. CDR3 in amino acids: CASSGRDTYGYTF. CDR3 DNA sequence: TGTGCCAGCTCGGGGCGTGACACCTATGGCTACACCTTC.

V and J are TRBV7-8 and TRBJ2-1; 8 positions agree with TRBD2. J lost 2 bases, V lost 3 bases, and 3 bases had no gene match. This CDR3 has 15 amino acids. The V gene's germline CDR1 is SGHVS and CDR2 FQNEAQ. The CDR3 DNA reads TGTGCCAGCAGCTTGAGTAGCGGGACCTACAATGAGCAGTTCTTC. It yields the protein CASSLSSGTYNEQFF. The full variable domain, in which reference TRBV7-8 and TRBJ2-1 provide the parts outside the CDR3, is GAGVSQSPRYKVAKRGQDVALRCDPISGHVSLFWYQQALGQGPEFLTYFQNEAQLDKSGLPSDRFFAERPEGSVSTLKIQRTQQEDSAVYLCASSLSSGTYNEQFFGPGTRLTVL.

V and J are TRBV5-8 and TRBJ2-2; D is unclear. V lost 0 bases to trimming and J lost 1 base, with 7 bases between them. CDR1 SGHTS and CDR2 YDEGEE come from the germline V gene. The CDR3 consists of 15 residues. The CDR3 region is CASSLGLRNTGELFF. The CDR3 DNA sequence: TGTGCCAGCAGCTTGGGGCTACGGAACACCGGGGAGCTGTTTTTT.

The sample holds one count of this clone. The chain joins TRBV5-1 to TRBJ2-3; 13 bases line up with TRBD2. J gave up 1 base and V 4 bases, and 0 bases lay outside the gene matches. Germline CDR1 SGHRS, CDR2 YFSETQ. The CDR3 is 15 amino acids. The CDR3 DNA follows: TGCGCCAGCAGCGGGACTAGCGGGGGCACAGATACGCAGTATTTT. It is translated as CASSGTSGGTDTQYF.

This chain joins TRBV5-4 and TRBJ1-2; 7 bases line up with TRBD1. The J segment lost 4 bases and the V segment lost 4 bases, leaving 7 bases of the junction unmatched. From germline, CDR1 is SGHNT and CDR2 YYREEE (reference sequence). The CDR3 consists of 14 residues. In DNA form, the CDR3 reads TGTGCCAGCAGCCCCAGGGGGGGAGTCTATGGCTACACCTTC. It translates to CASSPRGGVYGYTF.

The chain couples TRBV9 to TRBJ2-2, with 7 bases that match TRBD1. Germline assignment: CDR1 SGDLS and CDR2 YYNGEE. V was clipped by 3 bases and J by 5 bases; unmatched bases: 10. CDR3 length: 16 residues. The CDR3 DNA follows: TGTGCCAGCAGCGCAGGGGGACGGAGGCTGACCGGGGAGCTGTTTTTT. This gives the protein CASSAGGRRLTGELFF.

In this sample, this clone turned up once. V and J are TRBV5-1 and TRBJ2-7; a possible D gene is TRBD2 (7 bases). Germline-derived CDR1 and CDR2 are SGHRS and YFSETQ. This CDR3 has 13 amino acids. V was cut by 7 bases and J by 3 bases, with 14 bases left in between. The CDR3 DNA reads TGCGCCAGCGCCCCGGGGGGCAACTACGAGCAGTACTTC. This gives the protein CASAPGGNYEQYF.

V is TRBV7-9 and J is TRBJ2-3; D unclear. CDR3 size: 14 residues. CDR1 is SEHNR and CDR2 is FQNEAQ in the germline V gene (reference sequence). V lost 3 bases and J 6 bases, leaving 13 bases between the germline ends. This CDR3 reads CASSFGGNWDTQYF. DNA of the CDR3: TGTGCCAGCAGCTTCGGTGGTAACTGGGATACGCAGTATTTT.

The rearrangement uses TRBV14 and TRBJ2-7; no clear D. The CDR3 is 14 residues long. V was clipped by 1 base and J by 2 bases, with 9 bases between them. Per the germline V gene, CDR1 is SGHDN and CDR2 is FVKESK. As DNA, the CDR3 is TGTGCCAGCAGCCAAGGGACGGTTCCCTACGAGCAGTACTTC. Its protein is CASSQGTVPYEQYF.

CDR3 in DNA: TGTGCCAGCAGCTTACGATCGAGCGGGGTGAGAGAGACCCAGTACTTC. It yields the protein CASSLRSSGVRETQYF. This chain connects TRBV11-1 to TRBJ2-5; 7 nucleotides align to TRBD2. CDR3 length: 16 amino acids. V shed 2 bases and J 4 bases; nucleotides not matched to a gene: 10. CDR1 is SGHAT and CDR2 is FQDESV in the germline V gene (reference sequence).

The V call is TRBV2, the J call TRBJ1-2; 12 bases match TRBD1. The V segment lost 2 bases and the J segment 7 bases; nucleotides outside the gene matches: 5. This CDR3 is 15 amino acids long. Germline V gives CDR1 SNHLY, CDR2 FYNNEI. CDR3 sequence reads: CASSELGQGAGGYTF. CDR3 sequence (DNA): TGTGCCAGCAGTGAATTGGGACAGGGGGCTGGTGGCTACACCTTC.

The chain carries TRBV5-6 and TRBJ1-6; TRBD1 might be the D (6 bases). Trimming left V 4 bases short and J 5 bases short, with 13 bases between. CDR3 size: 15 residues. Germline V CDR1 and CDR2: SGHDT, YYEEEE. CDR3 in amino acids: CASSRQDRNNSPLHF. CDR3 DNA: TGTGCCAGCAGCAGACAGGACAGAAATAATTCACCCCTCCACTTT.

The V gene is TRBV6-1, the J gene TRBJ2-7; no definite D call. The CDR3 has 12 amino acids. CDR1 and CDR2 from the germline V gene are MNHNS and SASEGT. V was cut by 4 bases and J by 6 bases, with 10 bases left in between. CDR3 sequence (DNA): TGTGCCAGCAGTGCCATCTACGGCGAGCAGTACTTC. The encoded protein is CASSAIYGEQYF.